Listed below are T cell receptor beta chains from one sample, sequenced in a study of blood T cell repertoires in COVID-19. Measured with immunoSEQ multiplex PCR; TCRdb has only the in-frame clones, and not every one. The sample lists more than 400,000 clones, approximately 85% occurring once. The material sequenced was peripheral blood. The receptors come from a human donor in a cohort sampled during active COVID-19. Each CDR3 is given with its conserved first and last residue. D genes are given only for firm matches. Only part of the rows carry a size: once, few, many, or a class if the clone is expanded.

>TRBV19|.|TRBD2|TRBJ2-7
CASSIRREGEQYF
TGTGCCAGTAGTATTCGGCGGGAGGGCGAGCAGTACTTC
>TRBV27|.|.|TRBJ2-3
CASSLWGWREGDTQYF
TGTGCCAGCAGTTTATGGGGATGGCGGGAAGGGGATACGCAGTATTTT
>TRBV28|.|TRBD1|TRBJ1-5
CASEVEAGGYQPQHF
TGTGCCAGCGAAGTTGAAGCAGGGGGTTATCAGCCCCAGCATTTT
>TRBV5-8|.|TRBD1|TRBJ1-1
CASSSGTVTNTEAFF
TGTGCCAGCAGCTCGGGGACAGTGACGAACACTGAAGCTTTCTTT
>TRBV5-1|.|.|TRBJ2-5
CASSPARVLQETQYF
TGCGCCAGCAGCCCCGCTCGGGTATTACAAGAGACCCAGTACTTC
>TRBV4-3|.|.|TRBJ2-3
CASSQGPLGPDTQYF
TGCGCCAGCAGCCAAGGCCCTTTGGGGCCAGATACGCAGTATTTT
>TRBV19|.|.|TRBJ1-1
CASSKGGRNTEAFF
TGTGCCAGTAGTAAGGGAGGGAGGAACACTGAAGCTTTCTTT
>TRBV29-1|.|TRBD1|TRBJ1-4
CSVKTGRRGLEKLFF
TGCAGCGTCAAGACAGGGCGACGGGGACTTGAAAAACTGTTTTTT
>TRBV7-3|.|TRBD2|TRBJ2-3
CASDASGRSDTQYF
TGTGCCAGCGACGCTAGCGGGAGGTCAGATACGCAGTATTTT
>TRBV10-1|.|.|TRBJ2-7
CASSENPGPSYEQYF
TGCGCCAGCAGTGAGAATCCAGGTCCCTCCTACGAGCAGTACTTC
>TRBV5-1|.|.|TRBJ2-5
CASTPDGRVGTQYF
TGCGCCAGCACTCCTGACGGCAGGGTGGGGACCCAGTACTTC
>TRBV3-1/TRBV3-2|few|TRBD1|TRBJ1-6
CASSQPLNRGISPPLHF
TGTGCCAGCAGTCAGCCCCTGAACAGGGGTATTAGTCCACCCCTCCACTTT
>TRBV27|.|.|TRBJ1-5
CASRMVGGGSYQPQHF
TGTGCCAGCAGGATGGTAGGCGGTGGAAGTTATCAGCCCCAGCATTTT
>TRBV19|few|.|TRBJ1-6
CASNAGDSPLHF
TGTGCCAGTAACGCAGGGGACTCACCCCTCCACTTT
>TRBV18|.|TRBD2|TRBJ2-1
CASSTSSGEQFF
TGTGCCAGCTCAACTTCTAGCGGGGAGCAGTTCTTC
>TRBV4-1|few|.|TRBJ1-4
CASSQGTIGVSVRGGEKLFF
TGCGCCAGCAGCCAAGGGACCATCGGGGTATCGGTTAGGGGGGGTGAAAAACTGTTTTTT
>TRBV19|.|.|TRBJ2-2
CAGRARGTGELFF
TGTGCCGGGCGCGCCAGGGGCACCGGGGAGCTGTTTTTT
>TRBV11-1|.|.|TRBJ2-3
CASSLVMAGSTDTQYF
TGTGCCAGCAGCTTAGTAATGGCGGGGAGCACAGATACGCAGTATTTT
>TRBV2|.|TRBD1|TRBJ1-6
CASSGQGNNSPLHF
TGTGCCAGCAGCGGACAGGGGAACAATTCACCCCTCCACTTT
>TRBV15|.|.|TRBJ2-6
CATSRDLSHSGANVLTF
TGTGCCACCAGCAGAGATTTGTCCCACTCTGGGGCCAACGTCCTGACTTTC
>TRBV5-1|many|TRBD1|TRBJ1-5
CASSLGTGYSNQPQHF
TGCGCCAGCAGCTTGGGGACAGGGTACAGCAATCAGCCCCAGCATTTT
>TRBV7-9|few|.|TRBJ1-6
CASSLSRNSPLHF
TGTGCCAGCAGCTTAAGTCGGAATTCACCCCTCCACTTT
>TRBV29-1|.|.|TRBJ1-1
CSAGQMNTEAFF
TGCAGCGCCGGACAGATGAACACTGAAGCTTTCTTT
>TRBV7-7|.|TRBD2|TRBJ2-2
CASSPLAGGQTGELFF
TGTGCTAGCAGTCCCCTAGCGGGAGGGCAGACCGGGGAGCTGTTTTTT
>TRBV7-9|.|TRBD1|TRBJ1-4
CASSLGTGWGGLFF
TGTGCCAGCAGCTTAGGGACAGGGTGGGGAGGACTGTTTTTT
>TRBV7-9|.|TRBD2|TRBJ2-1
CASSLAGGRSYNEQFF
TGTGCCAGCAGCCTAGCGGGAGGTAGGAGTTACAATGAGCAGTTCTTC
>TRBV25-1|.|.|TRBJ2-5
CASSPRGGSQETQYF
TGTGCCAGCAGTCCTCGAGGAGGCAGCCAAGAGACCCAGTACTTC
>TRBV27|.|.|TRBJ2-1
CASSPRSSYNEQFF
TGTGCCAGCAGTCCCCGGAGCTCCTACAATGAGCAGTTCTTC
>TRBV28|.|TRBD1|TRBJ1-5
CASSLIDTGGQPQHF
TGTGCCAGCAGTTTAATAGACACAGGGGGACAGCCCCAGCATTTT
>TRBV7-2|.|.|TRBJ1-3
CASSAQGRNTIYF
TGTGCCAGCAGCGCCCAGGGGAGAAACACCATATATTTT
>TRBV6-5|once|TRBD1|TRBJ1-5
CASRGDRGGNQPQHF
TGTGCCAGCAGGGGAGACAGGGGGGGCAATCAGCCCCAGCATTTT
>TRBV19|.|.|TRBJ1-3
CASTTVPSGNTIYF
TGTGCCAGTACGACAGTCCCGAGCGGAAACACCATATATTTT